This TCR beta chain was captured by sequencing in a study of blood T cell repertoires in COVID-19. At the level of the study: Samples came from the United States, Italy and Spain, spanning acute and convalescent COVID-19. Sample material is recorded as cDNA or gDNA derived from T cells, B-cell-depleted T cells, or PBMCs.

In the authors' methods: Counts of nucleated cells, estimated from reference gene primer amplification, were obtained. The repertoire was sequenced with immunoSEQ multiplex PCR; TCRdb's copy has only in-frame clones and lacks some. V, J and clone size are taken as reported in that table, and D and trimming were inferred from the DNA itself. Seen here are a few hundred thousand clones, roughly four fifths observed once, and the top ten hold 15% to 18%. Germline values: CDR1 GTSNPN, CDR2 SVGIG (reference sequence). V was trimmed by 5 bases and J by 1 base, leaving 11 bases between them. This CDR3 is built from 13 residues. Followed longitudinally, the Seattle patients had been enrolled during active infection.

This receptor was identified in a person aged 65-85 years with COVID-19, enrolled during active disease. The sample consisted of peripheral blood. The rearrangement uses TRBV30 and TRBJ1-2; a possible D gene is TRBD1 (6 bases). CDR3 sequence: CAWLGHVNYGYTF. CDR3 in DNA: TGTGCCTGGTTGGGACATGTTAACTATGGCTACACCTTC.